This T cell receptor (beta chain) stems from a study of breast tumors, draining lymph nodes, adjacent tissues. Study-level findings and limits: The data were judged consistent with most tumor T cells coming from lymph node and expanding in tumor.

Samples came from axillary lymph nodes draining the breast cancer. This clonotype was recorded many times. Its antigen remains unknown. CDR1 and CDR2 from the germline V gene are SEHNR and FQNEAQ (reference sequence). CDR3 length equals 12 residues. V was clipped by 1 base and J by 8 bases, with 9 bases between them. TCRdb re-analysed the multiplex PCR reads in MiXCR, keeping a single row per CDR3 protein. The sample has 200,000 to 250,000 distinct CDR3 sequences, about 30% seen once. The sequence derives from a female donor with breast cancer. Some clones in this sample may be carry-over from other donors' samples. J is TRBJ2-7 and V is TRBV7-9; D ambiguous. Sequencing input: axillary lymph node tissue. In DNA form, the CDR3 reads TGTGCCAGCAGCTTAGGAGGAGATAAGCAGTACTTC. This sequence encodes CASSLGGDKQYF.